The 7 T cell receptor beta chains below all came from one sample that was sequenced in a study of shared clonotypes between healthy human individuals. It was CD45RO-negative cells, positively selected for CCR7, that made up naive CD8 cells, with terminally differentiated effector memory CD45RA+ cells excluded. Measured with immunoSEQ multiplex PCR; TCRdb has only the in-frame clones, and not every one. The sample includes about 580,000 clones, 95% to 98% of them seen just once. Sequenced sample: naive CD8+ T cells sorted from blood. The receptor source for this set is a man aged 25 to 40 in good health.

This chain links TRBV10-2 with TRBJ1-5, with D maybe TRBD1 (6 bases). The V end lost 6 bases, the J end lost 2 bases, and 11 bases lay between the germline ends. This CDR3 region has 14 residues. Germline V lookup: CDR1 WSHSY, CDR2 SAAADI. CDR3: CASRDRQGNQPQHF. CDR3 nucleotide sequence: TGCGCCAGCAGGGATCGACAGGGCAATCAGCCCCAGCATTTT.

V is TRBV9 and J is TRBJ2-1; TRBD2 agrees at 8 bases. V shed 4 bases and J 0 bases; nucleotides not matched to a gene: 9. The CDR3 is made up of 17 amino acids. Germline CDR1 is SGDLS and CDR2 is YYNGEE. The CDR3 region is CASSSGSGISSYNEQFF. CDR3 coding DNA: TGTGCCAGCAGCTCCGGTAGCGGGATTAGCTCCTACAATGAGCAGTTCTTC.

The chain recombines TRBV7-9 with TRBJ2-7; the D is unclear. This CDR3 is 13 amino acids long. Trimming left V 1 base short and J 3 bases short, with 7 bases between. Per germline, CDR1 SEHNR and CDR2 FQNEAQ (reference sequence). The CDR3 reads CASSLGVGYEQYF. The CDR3 region has the DNA TGTGCCAGCAGCTTAGGAGTCGGCTACGAGCAGTACTTC.

This clone appeared a single time. The V call is TRBV4-1, the J call TRBJ2-7, with TRBD2 identical over 8 bases. Germline V gene data show CDR1 as MGHRA and CDR2 as YSYEKL. CDR3 length: 15 amino acids. Trimming took 4 bases from V and 4 from J; bases not matched to a gene: 9. The CDR3 sequence is CASSPRGAGEYEQYF. CDR3 nucleotide sequence: TGCGCCAGCAGCCCCCGTGGAGCGGGAGAGTACGAGCAGTACTTC.

The chain uses TRBV5-1 and TRBJ2-7, with no clear D. With 4 bases removed from V and 0 bases from J, the gap between germline ends came to 11 bases. The V gene's germline CDR1 is SGHRS and CDR2 YFSETQ. The CDR3 loop spans 14 amino acids. CDR3 loop: CASSPPISSYEQYF. The CDR3 DNA follows: TGCGCCAGCAGCCCACCGATAAGCTCCTACGAGCAGTACTTC.

The genes are TRBV15 and TRBJ1-3; 8 bases line up with TRBD1. Germline V gives CDR1 LNHNV, CDR2 YYDKDF (reference sequence). The CDR3 covers 17 residues. V lost 0 bases, J lost 0 bases, and 4 bases stayed unmatched. Written as DNA, the CDR3 is TGTGCCACCAGCAGAGACGGGGACAGGTTCTCTGGAAACACCATATATTTT. Translating it yields CATSRDGDRFSGNTIYF.

The chain carries TRBV6-5 and TRBJ1-1; TRBD1 matches 9 bases. The CDR3 extends over 14 amino acids. The germline gives CDR1 MNHEY, CDR2 SVGAGI. After removal of 2 bases from V and 6 bases from J, the junction contained 4 bases not matched to a gene. This CDR3 reads CASSYGTGYAEAFF. CDR3 DNA sequence: TGTGCCAGCAGTTACGGGACAGGGTACGCTGAAGCTTTCTTT.